This section outlines one T cell receptor (beta chain) sequence together with its context. Germline V gene sequence: CDR1 SGHNT, CDR2 YYREEE (reference sequence). Trimming removed 4 bases from V and 3 bases from J; junction bases left unmatched: 13. This CDR3 contains 16 residues. This specimen belongs to a study of Tregs in tolerant kidney transplant recipients. Related graft donors supplied nonmyeloablative bone marrow transplants, and mixed chimerism was transient. Repertoires were generated with immunoSEQ multiplex PCR, while TCRdb's copy carries only in-frame clones and drops some. In the table there are under 90,000 clones, roughly nine tenths of which are singletons.

The V and J genes are TRBV5-4 and TRBJ2-7; TRBD2 agrees at 7 bases. This receptor was taken from a human patient who received a combined kidney and bone marrow transplant. A share of the T cells may be of graft donor origin. Here the sequenced sample was CD4+ T cells from blood (PBMCs), taken 24 months after the transplant. Written as DNA, the CDR3 is TGTGCCAGCAGCCCCACCCCATTAGGCGGGAGCTACGAGCAGTACTTC. Translating it yields CASSPTPLGGSYEQYF.